The clone carrying this TCR beta chain came up many times. The antigen is not known. Each cDNA molecule in the library carried unique molecular identifiers. TCRdb analysed the RACE reads with MiXCR anew, one entry per CDR3 protein. The profile shows about 82,000 distinct CDR3 sequences, 13% of them singletons. The record originates from a study of human T cells and chemical hapten exposure. Across the study: DPC (0.01%) was patch tested on the upper back and read at 6 days. Notes on the study in general: DPC sensitization did not alter TCRs above 1 in 1000 frequency.

Time point defined: patch test 3, about 24 weeks after DPC sensitization. Treatment indicated: therapeutic diphenylcyclopropenone sensitization with weekly scalp DPC. Sample: whole blood, taken in connection with sensitization to the hapten diphenylcyclopropenone (DPC). The sequence was collected from a woman between 50 and 59 years old with alopecia areata. Some clones in this sample may be carry-over from other donors' samples.

CDR3 coding DNA: TGTGCCACATGGACCGGGGGGAACACTGAAGCTTTCTTT. Translating gives CATWTGGNTEAFF. The rearrangement uses TRBV2 and TRBJ1-1; D might be TRBD1 (5 bases). Per germline, CDR1 SNHLY and CDR2 FYNNEI. The CDR3 runs 13 residues. Deletions cut 10 bases from V and 1 base from J, with 13 bases between.